One and the same sample provided the 26 T cell receptor beta chains below, sequenced in a study of T cells expressing NK-cell markers. From the 5' RACE reads, TCRdb lists one entry per CDR3 protein and no DNA. In total, the table holds about 550,000 distinct CDR3 sequences. Sequencing was carried out using blood T cells: a sorted CD56 or NKG2C T cell subset, CD4+ or CD8+ T cells, or bulk PBMC T cells (not recorded which). These receptors all come from a man aged 18 to 35 in good health.

The genes are TRBV7-2 and TRBJ1-1. Germline values: CDR1 SGHTA, CDR2 FQGNSA. The CDR3 is 14 amino acids. CDR3: CASSRSGGNTEAFF. The full variable domain, in which reference TRBV7-2 and TRBJ1-1 provide the parts outside the CDR3, is GAGVSQSPSNKVTEKGKDVELRCDPISGHTALYWYRQSLGQGLEFLIYFQGNSAPDKSGLPSDRFSAERTGGSVSTLTIQRTQQEDSAVYLCASSRSGGNTEAFFGQGTRLTVV.

V is TRBV19 and J is TRBJ2-7; TCRdb selects TRBD2, and the lack of DNA leaves this call unchecked. Germline V CDR1 and CDR2: LNHDA, SQIVND (reference sequence). This CDR3 region has 15 residues. This chain's CDR3 is CASSRETSGSPEQYF.

This rearrangement joins TRBV5-6 to TRBJ2-1; TCRdb returns TRBD2, unconfirmable since there is no DNA. This CDR3 has 15 residues. Per the germline V gene, CDR1 is SGHDT and CDR2 is YYEEEE. The CDR3 protein is CASSLFASGSNEQFF.

The chain is built from TRBV15 and TRBJ2-1; TCRdb names TRBD1, which stays unverified in the absence of DNA. Germline assignment: CDR1 LNHNV and CDR2 YYDKDF (reference sequence). The CDR3 loop spans 14 amino acids. CDR3 loop: CATSRRTGDNEQFF. The whole variable domain, remainder taken from reference TRBV15 and TRBJ2-1, is DAMVIQNPRYQVTQFGKPVTLSCSQTLNHNVMYWYQQKSSQAPKLLFHYYDKDFNNEADTPDNFQSRRPNTSFCFLDIRSPGLGDTAMYLCATSRRTGDNEQFFGPGTRLTVL.

CDR3 loop: CASKQGQTSTDTQYF. The chain carries TRBV5-6 and TRBJ2-3; TCRdb proposes TRBD1, but this gene call is untestable without DNA. This CDR3 has 15 amino acids. Germline CDR1 reads SGHDT; CDR2 reads YYEEEE.

This rearrangement joins TRBV18 to TRBJ2-3; checking the TCRdb D call of TRBD1 is not possible without DNA. The V gene's germline CDR1 is KGHSH and CDR2 LQKENI. The CDR3 length is 16 residues. The CDR3 protein is CASSPGGSPSTDTQYF.

The CDR3 sequence: CASSQDRQAHSYNEQFF. The gene calls are TRBV4-3 and TRBJ2-1; lacking DNA, the TRBD2 call made by TCRdb goes unchecked. This CDR3 is 17 amino acids long. Germline assignment: CDR1 LGHNA and CDR2 YSLEER.

V is TRBV7-9 and J is TRBJ1-1. CDR3 size: 14 residues. Germline V gives CDR1 SEHNR, CDR2 FQNEAQ (reference sequence). CDR3 region: CASSPRAGNTEAFF. The full variable domain, with the rest looked up from reference TRBV7-9 and TRBJ1-1, is DTGVSQNPRHKITKRGQNVTFRCDPISEHNRLYWYRQTLGQGPEFLTYFQNEAQLEKSRLLSDRFSAERPKGSFSTLEIQRTEQGDSAMYLCASSPRAGNTEAFFGQGTRLTVV.

The CDR3 region is CASGSGTNTEAFF. The V call is TRBV18, the J call TRBJ1-1; TCRdb selects TRBD1, and the lack of DNA leaves this call unchecked. The CDR3 is 13 amino acids. Germline V gene lookup returns CDR1 KGHSH and CDR2 LQKENI.

The chain has TRBV4-1 and TRBJ2-1; TCRdb's D call, TRBD1, is unchecked because there is no DNA. This CDR3 has 16 amino acids. Germline lookup yields CDR1 MGHRA and CDR2 YSYEKL. CDR3 sequence: CASSQDTGGSYNEQFF.

The V and J genes are TRBV18 and TRBJ2-1; the TCRdb D gene call, TRBD2, has no DNA to confirm it. Germline CDR1 KGHSH, CDR2 LQKENI. This CDR3 has 17 amino acids. CDR3 loop: CASSPLQPSGTWDEQFF.

CDR3 sequence reads: CASTAREGPYEQYF. The chain carries TRBV7-8 and TRBJ2-7. The CDR3 loop spans 14 amino acids. Germline CDR1 and CDR2: SGHVS and FQNEAQ.

This chain links TRBV11-1 with TRBJ2-7; absent DNA, TCRdb's TRBD1 call cannot be checked. Per germline, CDR1 SGHAT and CDR2 FQDESV (reference sequence). The CDR3 spans 16 residues. The CDR3 is CASSLGGAAQWGEQYF.

The gene calls are TRBV7-9 and TRBJ2-7; the D call of TRBD1 rests on TCRdb alone, since no DNA is present to check it. The CDR3 runs 17 residues. Germline CDR1 SEHNR, CDR2 FQNEAQ (reference sequence). CDR3: CASSFPEQWAIAYEQYF.

The V call is TRBV5-1, the J call TRBJ1-6. The germline V gene has CDR1 SGHRS and CDR2 YFSETQ. The CDR3 runs 16 residues. The CDR3 loop reads CASSLDGGYTNSPLHF.

The chain combines TRBV7-2 with TRBJ2-1; TCRdb returns TRBD1, unconfirmable since there is no DNA. The CDR3 spans 14 residues. CDR1 and CDR2 (germline): SGHTA, FQGNSA. The CDR3 spells CASSSQILGQEKFF.

The chain couples TRBV6-1 to TRBJ2-1; TCRdb calls TRBD1, which cannot be checked without DNA. Germline values: CDR1 MNHNS, CDR2 SASEGT. This CDR3 comprises 17 residues. The chain's CDR3 is CASRDPGQQATFDEQFF.

This chain joins TRBV3-1 and TRBJ2-7; the D gene TCRdb calls, TRBD2, cannot be checked with no DNA. Germline V gene lookup returns CDR1 LGHDT and CDR2 YNNKEL (reference sequence). The CDR3 loop spans 16 amino acids. The CDR3 reads CASSQALAVFSYEQYF.

The chain recombines TRBV7-9 with TRBJ1-5. Looked up from germline, CDR1 is SEHNR and CDR2 is FQNEAQ (reference sequence). CDR3 length equals 12 residues. CDR3: CASSLENRPQHF.

V and J are TRBV12-3 or TRBV12-4 and TRBJ1-2. CDR3 length: 13 residues. CDR3 sequence: CASRPQINYGYTF.

V is TRBV7-9 and J is TRBJ2-5; TCRdb's assignment of TRBD1 cannot be checked, as there is no DNA. The length of the CDR3 is 15 residues. CDR1 is SEHNR, CDR2 FQNEAQ, per germline (reference sequence). CDR3 in amino acids: CASSFSGGAWETQYF. The whole variable domain, remainder taken from reference TRBV7-9 and TRBJ2-5, is DTGVSQNPRHKITKRGQNVTFRCDPISEHNRLYWYRQTLGQGPEFLTYFQNEAQLEKSRLLSDRFSAERPKGSFSTLEIQRTEQGDSAMYLCASSFSGGAWETQYFGPGTRLLVL.

CDR3 sequence reads: CASSRGLANEQFF. The V gene is TRBV3-1, the J gene TRBJ2-1; TCRdb names TRBD2, which stays unverified in the absence of DNA. CDR3 size: 13 residues. Germline CDR1 is LGHDT and CDR2 is YNNKEL (reference sequence).

The rearrangement uses TRBV11-2 and TRBJ2-1; checking the TCRdb D call of TRBD1 is not possible without DNA. From germline, CDR1 is SGHAT and CDR2 FQNNGV. The CDR3 extends over 12 amino acids. The CDR3 sequence: CASTRQGQEQFF.

The rearrangement links TRBV12-3 or TRBV12-4 to TRBJ1-2; absent DNA, TCRdb's TRBD1 call cannot be checked. The CDR3 is 16 residues long. This CDR3 reads CASSWDRTGVTDGYTF.

This chain joins TRBV5-1 and TRBJ2-2; checking the TCRdb D call of TRBD1 is not possible without DNA. The CDR3 contains 16 residues. Looked up from germline, CDR1 is SGHRS and CDR2 is YFSETQ. CDR3 in amino acids: CASSLDGRLRTGELFF.

This rearrangement joins TRBV27 to TRBJ2-7; TCRdb proposes TRBD1, but this gene call is untestable without DNA. This CDR3 is 13 amino acids long. CDR1 is MNHEY, CDR2 SMNVEV, per germline (reference sequence). CDR3 region: CASQQALGAEQYF.